This T cell receptor beta chain was observed in a study of blood T cell repertoires in COVID-19. Study context: Sample material is recorded as cDNA or gDNA derived from T cells, B-cell-depleted T cells, or PBMCs.

This clone was recorded once. The CDR3 runs to 12 residues. V lost 3 bases and J 0 bases, leaving 3 bases between the germline ends. Germline CDR1 reads LGHDT; CDR2 reads YNNKEL (reference sequence). Repertoires were generated with immunoSEQ multiplex PCR, while TCRdb's copy carries only in-frame clones and drops some. The sample lists over 250,000 clones, about 91% occurring once. The source material was peripheral blood. The sequence derives from a person aged 18-35 years with COVID-19, enrolled during active disease. The chain couples TRBV3-1 (or the pseudogene TRBV3-2) to TRBJ2-7; D gene uncertain. The CDR3 sequence is CASSHRSYEQYF. CDR3 DNA: TGTGCCAGCAGCCACCGCTCCTACGAGCAGTACTTC.